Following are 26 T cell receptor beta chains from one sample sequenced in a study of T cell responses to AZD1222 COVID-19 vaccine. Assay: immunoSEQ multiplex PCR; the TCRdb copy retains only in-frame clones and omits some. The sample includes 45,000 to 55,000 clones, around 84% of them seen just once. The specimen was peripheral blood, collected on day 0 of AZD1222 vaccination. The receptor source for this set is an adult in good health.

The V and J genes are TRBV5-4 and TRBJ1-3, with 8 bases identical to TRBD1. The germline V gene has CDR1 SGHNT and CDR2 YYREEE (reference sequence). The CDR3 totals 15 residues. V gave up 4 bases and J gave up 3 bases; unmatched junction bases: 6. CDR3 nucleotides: TGTGCCAGCAGCGCGGACAGGGTGGATGGAAACACCATATATTTT. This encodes CASSADRVDGNTIYF.

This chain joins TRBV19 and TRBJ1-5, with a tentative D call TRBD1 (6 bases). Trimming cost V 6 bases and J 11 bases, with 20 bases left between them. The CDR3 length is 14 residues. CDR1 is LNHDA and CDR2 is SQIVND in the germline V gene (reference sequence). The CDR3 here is CASSLTGFVGAQHF. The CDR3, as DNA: TGTGCCAGTAGCCTGACAGGATTCGTCGGGGCCCAGCATTTT.

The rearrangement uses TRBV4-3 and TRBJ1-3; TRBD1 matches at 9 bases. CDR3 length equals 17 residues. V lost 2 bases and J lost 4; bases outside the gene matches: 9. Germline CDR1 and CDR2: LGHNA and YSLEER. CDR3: CASSQTQQGAAGNTIYF. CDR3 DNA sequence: TGCGCCAGCAGCCAAACCCAACAGGGGGCCGCGGGAAACACCATATATTTT.

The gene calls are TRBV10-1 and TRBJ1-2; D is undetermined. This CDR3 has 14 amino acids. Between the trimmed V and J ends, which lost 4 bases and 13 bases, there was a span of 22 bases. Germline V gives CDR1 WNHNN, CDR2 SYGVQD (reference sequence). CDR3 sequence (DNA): TGCGCCAGCAGTGGGAACGGAAGGGCGATGTCCTTCACCTTC. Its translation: CASSGNGRAMSFTF.

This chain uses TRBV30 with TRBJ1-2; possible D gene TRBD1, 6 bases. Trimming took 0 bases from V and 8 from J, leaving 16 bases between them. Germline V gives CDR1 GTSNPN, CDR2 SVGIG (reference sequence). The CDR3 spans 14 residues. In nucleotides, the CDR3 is TGTGCCTGGAGTGTAATGAGGGCGGGGGGCGGCTACACCTTC. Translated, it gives CAWSVMRAGGGYTF.

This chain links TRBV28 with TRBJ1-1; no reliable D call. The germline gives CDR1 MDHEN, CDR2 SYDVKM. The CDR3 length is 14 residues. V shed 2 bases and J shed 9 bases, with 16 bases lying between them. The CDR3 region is CASSLPGSAGKAFF. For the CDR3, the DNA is TGTGCCAGCAGTTTACCGGGTTCGGCGGGCAAAGCTTTCTTT.

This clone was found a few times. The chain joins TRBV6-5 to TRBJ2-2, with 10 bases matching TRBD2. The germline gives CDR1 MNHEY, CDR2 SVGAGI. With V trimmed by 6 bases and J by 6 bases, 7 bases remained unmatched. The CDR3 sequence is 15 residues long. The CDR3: CASRQGLASSGELFF. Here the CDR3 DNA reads TGTGCCAGCAGACAGGGACTAGCGAGCTCCGGGGAGCTGTTTTTT.

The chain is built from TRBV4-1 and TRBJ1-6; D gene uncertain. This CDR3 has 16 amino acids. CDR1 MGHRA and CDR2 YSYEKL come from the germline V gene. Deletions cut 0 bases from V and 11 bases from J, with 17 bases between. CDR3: CASSQEGSLETTPLHF. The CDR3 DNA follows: TGCGCCAGCAGCCAAGAGGGTTCCCTAGAAACTACACCCCTCCACTTT.

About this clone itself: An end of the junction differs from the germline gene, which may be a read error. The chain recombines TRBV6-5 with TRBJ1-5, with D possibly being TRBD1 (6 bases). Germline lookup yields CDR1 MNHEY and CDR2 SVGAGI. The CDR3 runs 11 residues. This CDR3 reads CATRSGGAGYF. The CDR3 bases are TGTGCCACGAGATCGGGGGGGGCTGGGTATTTT.

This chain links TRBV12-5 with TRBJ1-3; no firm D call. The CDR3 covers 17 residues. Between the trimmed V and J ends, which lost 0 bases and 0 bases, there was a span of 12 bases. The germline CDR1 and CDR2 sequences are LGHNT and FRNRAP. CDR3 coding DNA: TGTGCTAGTGGTTTGGTAGCTACGGGTGGCTCTGGAAACACCATATATTTT. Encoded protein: CASGLVATGGSGNTIYF.

In DNA form, the CDR3 reads TGCAGCGCCGGGACCGGCCTGGCTAACTATGGCTACACCTTC. Amino acids: CSAGTGLANYGYTF. This sequence joins TRBV29-1 and TRBJ1-2; a possible D gene is TRBD1 (5 bases). The CDR3 totals 14 residues. Germline loops: CDR1 SQVTM, CDR2 ANQGSEA. V was clipped by 7 bases and J by 0 bases, with 15 bases between them.

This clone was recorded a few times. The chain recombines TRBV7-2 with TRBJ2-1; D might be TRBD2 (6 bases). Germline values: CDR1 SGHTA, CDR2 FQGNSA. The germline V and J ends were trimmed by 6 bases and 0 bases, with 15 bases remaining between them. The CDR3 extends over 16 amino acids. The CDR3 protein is CASSTPGLGSYNEQFF. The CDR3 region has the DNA TGTGCCAGCAGTACCCCGGGACTGGGCTCCTACAATGAGCAGTTCTTC.

This CDR3 reads CASSFLRGGQAETQYF. The CDR3 nucleotides are TGTGCCAGCAGCTTCCTGAGGGGGGGCCAAGCAGAGACCCAGTACTTC. V usage is TRBV5-6 and J usage is TRBJ2-5; TRBD2 might be the D (7 bases). The CDR3 spans 16 residues. V lost 2 bases, J lost 4 bases, and 18 bases lay in between. Germline CDR1 and CDR2: SGHDT and YYEEEE. The variable domain in full, completed from reference TRBV5-6 and TRBJ2-5, reads DAGVTQSPTHLIKTRGQQVTLRCSPKSGHDTVSWYQQALGQGPQFIFQYYEEEERQRGNFPDRFSGHQFPNYSSELNVNALLLGDSALYLCASSFLRGGQAETQYFGPGTRLLVL.

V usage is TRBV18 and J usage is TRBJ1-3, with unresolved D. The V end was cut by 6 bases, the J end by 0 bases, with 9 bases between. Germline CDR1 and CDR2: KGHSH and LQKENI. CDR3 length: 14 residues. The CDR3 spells CASSPDVSGNTIYF. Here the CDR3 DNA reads TGTGCCAGCTCCCCCGACGTCTCTGGAAACACCATATATTTT. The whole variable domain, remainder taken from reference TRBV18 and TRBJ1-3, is NAGVMQNPRHLVRRRGQEARLRCSPMKGHSHVYWYRQLPEEGLKFMVYLQKENIIDESGMPKERFSAEFPKEGPSILRIQQVVRGDSAAYFCASSPDVSGNTIYFGEGSWLTVV.

CDR3: CASTPITNTGELFF. The CDR3 region has the DNA TGCGCCAGTACTCCAATTACGAACACCGGGGAGCTGTTTTTT. This chain uses TRBV5-1 with TRBJ2-2; no definite D call. With 8 bases removed from V and 0 bases from J, the gap between germline ends came to 11 bases. The CDR3 is made up of 14 amino acids. The germline V gene encodes CDR1 SGHRS and CDR2 YFSETQ.

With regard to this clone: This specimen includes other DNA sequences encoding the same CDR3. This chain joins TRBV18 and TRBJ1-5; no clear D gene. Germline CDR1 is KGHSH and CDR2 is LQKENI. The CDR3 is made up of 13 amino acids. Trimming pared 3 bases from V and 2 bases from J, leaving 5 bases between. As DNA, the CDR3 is TGTGCCAGCTCACCGTCGGGCAATCAGCCCCAGCATTTT. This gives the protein CASSPSGNQPQHF.

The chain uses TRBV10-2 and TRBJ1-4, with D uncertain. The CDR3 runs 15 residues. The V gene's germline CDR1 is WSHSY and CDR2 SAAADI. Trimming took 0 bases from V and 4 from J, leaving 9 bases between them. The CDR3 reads CASSESHRINEKLFF. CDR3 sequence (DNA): TGCGCCAGCAGTGAGTCGCACAGAATTAATGAAAAACTGTTTTTT.

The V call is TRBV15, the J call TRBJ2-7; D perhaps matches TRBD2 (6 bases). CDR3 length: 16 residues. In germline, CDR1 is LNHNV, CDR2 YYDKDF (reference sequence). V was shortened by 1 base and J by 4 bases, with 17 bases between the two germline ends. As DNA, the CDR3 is TGTGCCACCAGCAGAGTAAGTGGAGCGGGTGGTTACGAGCAGTACTTC. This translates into CATSRVSGAGGYEQYF.

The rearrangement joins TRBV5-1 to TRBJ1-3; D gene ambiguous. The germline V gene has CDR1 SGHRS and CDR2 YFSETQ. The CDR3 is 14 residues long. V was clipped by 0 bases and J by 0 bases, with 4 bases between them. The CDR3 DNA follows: TGCGCCAGCAGCTTGGGCAGCTCTGGAAACACCATATATTTT. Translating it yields CASSLGSSGNTIYF.

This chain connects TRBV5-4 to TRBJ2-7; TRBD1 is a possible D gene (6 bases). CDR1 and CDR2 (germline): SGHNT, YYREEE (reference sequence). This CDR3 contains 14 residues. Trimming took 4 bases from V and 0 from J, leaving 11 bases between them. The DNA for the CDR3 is TGTGCCAGCAGCCAACAGGGAAACTCCTACGAGCAGTACTTC. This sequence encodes CASSQQGNSYEQYF.

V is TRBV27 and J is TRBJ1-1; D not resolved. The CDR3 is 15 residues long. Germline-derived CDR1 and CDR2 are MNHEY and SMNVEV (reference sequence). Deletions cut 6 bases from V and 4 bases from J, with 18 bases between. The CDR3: CASRLVRAGGTEAFF. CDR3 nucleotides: TGTGCCAGCAGACTGGTAAGGGCTGGTGGCACTGAAGCTTTCTTT.

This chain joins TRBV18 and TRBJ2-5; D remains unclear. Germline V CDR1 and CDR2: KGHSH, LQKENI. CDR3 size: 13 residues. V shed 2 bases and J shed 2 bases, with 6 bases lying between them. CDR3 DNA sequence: TGTGCCAGCTCACCAGATGAACAAGAGACCCAGTACTTC. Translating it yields CASSPDEQETQYF.

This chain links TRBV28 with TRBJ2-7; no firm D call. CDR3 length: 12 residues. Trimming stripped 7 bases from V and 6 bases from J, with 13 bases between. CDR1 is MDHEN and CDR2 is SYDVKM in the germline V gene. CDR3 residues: CASNPAMGEQYF. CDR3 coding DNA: TGTGCCAGCAATCCCGCGATGGGCGAGCAGTACTTC.

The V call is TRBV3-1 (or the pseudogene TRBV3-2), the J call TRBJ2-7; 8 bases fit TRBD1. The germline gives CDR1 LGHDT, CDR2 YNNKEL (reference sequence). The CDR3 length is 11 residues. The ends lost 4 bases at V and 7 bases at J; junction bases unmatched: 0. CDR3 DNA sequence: TGTGCCAGCAGCCGGACAGGGGAGCAGTACTTC. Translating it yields CASSRTGEQYF.

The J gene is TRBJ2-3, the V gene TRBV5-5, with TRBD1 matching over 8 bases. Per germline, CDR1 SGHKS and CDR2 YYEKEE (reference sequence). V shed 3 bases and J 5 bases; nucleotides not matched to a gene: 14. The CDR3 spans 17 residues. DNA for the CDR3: TGTGCCAGCAGCTCCTTCACCTTCGGGACAGGTAGAGATACGCAGTATTTT. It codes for CASSSFTFGTGRDTQYF.

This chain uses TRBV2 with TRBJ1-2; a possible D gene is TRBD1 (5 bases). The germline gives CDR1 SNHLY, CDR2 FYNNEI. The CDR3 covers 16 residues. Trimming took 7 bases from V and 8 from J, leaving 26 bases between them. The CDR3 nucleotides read TGTGCCAGCACAGGCTGGGGCGGAGGCCTCACGGCAGGCTACACCTTC. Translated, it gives CASTGWGGGLTAGYTF.